The 8 T cell receptor beta chains given below trace back to one sample, sequenced in a study of T cell responses to AZD1222 COVID-19 vaccine. The data were produced by immunoSEQ multiplex PCR, yet TCRdb's version contains in-frame clones alone and is incomplete. The table has roughly 150,000 clones, 88% seen once. The specimen was peripheral blood, collected on day 0 of AZD1222 vaccination. These receptors were taken from an adult in good health.

This rearrangement joins TRBV27 to TRBJ1-1; D remains ambiguous. Germline CDR1 is MNHEY and CDR2 is SMNVEV (reference sequence). The CDR3 extends over 13 amino acids. The ends were cut back, 6 bases at V and 3 bases at J, with 11 bases in the middle. The CDR3 nucleotides are TGTGCCAGCAGCAAGTCGGGTTACACTGAAGCTTTCTTT. It is translated as CASSKSGYTEAFF.

The rearrangement links TRBV9 to TRBJ2-3; D remains unclear. Germline values: CDR1 SGDLS, CDR2 YYNGEE. V lost 4 bases to trimming and J lost 1 base, with 7 bases between them. CDR3 size: 13 residues. The CDR3, as DNA: TGTGCCAGCAGCCCACCTCGCACAGATACGCAGTATTTT. This translates into CASSPPRTDTQYF.

The rearrangement uses TRBV10-3 and TRBJ2-3; a possible D gene is TRBD1 (6 bases). CDR1 is ENHRY, CDR2 SYGVKD, per germline. V was pared by 6 bases and J by 5 bases, with 21 bases between. There are 16 residues in the CDR3. In DNA, the CDR3 is TGTGCCATCAGGGACCCCGGGACACAGAGAGGAGATACGCAGTATTTT. Its translation is CAIRDPGTQRGDTQYF.

This clone was counted a few times. The CDR3 is CAISEGRAGETQYF. CDR3 DNA: TGTGCCATCAGTGAAGGGAGGGCCGGGGAGACCCAGTACTTC. V and J are TRBV10-3 and TRBJ2-5; TRBD2 matches at 7 bases. CDR3 length equals 14 residues. V trimming: 3 bases; J trimming: 5 bases; junction bases outside the gene matches: 6. In germline, CDR1 is ENHRY, CDR2 SYGVKD.

This clone was observed a handful of times. The V and J genes are TRBV30 and TRBJ1-1; no definite D call. CDR3 length equals 14 residues. V was cut by 4 bases and J by 1 base, with 13 bases left in between. Looked up from germline, CDR1 is GTSNPN and CDR2 is SVGIG (reference sequence). The CDR3 sequence is CAWTPGLSNTEAFF. The CDR3 nucleotides are TGTGCCTGGACCCCCGGTTTGTCGAACACTGAAGCTTTCTTT.

The chain links TRBV5-4 to TRBJ2-4; D is ambiguous. Trimming shortened V by 0 bases and J by 0 bases, and 7 bases separated the two germline ends. Germline-derived CDR1 and CDR2 are SGHNT and YYREEE (reference sequence). CDR3 length: 15 amino acids. In nucleotides, the CDR3 is TGTGCCAGCAGCTTGGCCCAGACAGCCAAAAACATTCAGTACTTC. It translates to CASSLAQTAKNIQYF.

The CDR3 sequence is CASSSTGFSEKLFF. The CDR3, as DNA: TGTGCCAGCAGCTCTACAGGGTTCAGCGAAAAACTGTTTTTT. The chain uses TRBV7-2 and TRBJ1-4, with a weak D call TRBD1 (6 bases). The CDR3 totals 14 residues. V lost 4 bases and J lost 8, with 14 bases in between. From germline, CDR1 is SGHTA and CDR2 FQGNSA. The entire variable domain, with the rest obtained from reference TRBV7-2 and TRBJ1-4, is as follows: GAGVSQSPSNKVTEKGKDVELRCDPISGHTALYWYRQSLGQGLEFLIYFQGNSAPDKSGLPSDRFSAERTGGSVSTLTIQRTQQEDSAVYLCASSSTGFSEKLFFGSGTQLSVL.

The rearrangement links TRBV5-8 to TRBJ1-2; a weak D match, TRBD1 (5 bases). CDR3 length: 13 residues. Trimming took off 1 base at V and 5 bases at J, with 9 bases between the two ends. In germline, CDR1 is SGHTS, CDR2 YDEGEE. CDR3 bases: TGTGCCAGCAGCTTGCGGGCAGGGTATGGCTACACCTTC. Its translation: CASSLRAGYGYTF.